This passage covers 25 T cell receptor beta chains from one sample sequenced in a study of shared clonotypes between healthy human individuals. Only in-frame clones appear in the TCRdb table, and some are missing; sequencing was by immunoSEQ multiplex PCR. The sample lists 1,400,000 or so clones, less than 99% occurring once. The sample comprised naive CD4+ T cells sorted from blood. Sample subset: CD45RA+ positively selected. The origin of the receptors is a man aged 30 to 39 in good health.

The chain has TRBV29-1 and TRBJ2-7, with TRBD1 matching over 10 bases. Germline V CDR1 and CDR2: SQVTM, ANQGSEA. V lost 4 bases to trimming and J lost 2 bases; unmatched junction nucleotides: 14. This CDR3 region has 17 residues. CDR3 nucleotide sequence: TGCAGCGTTGGATGGGGGGGACAGGGGAAAATTACCTACGAGCAGTACTTC. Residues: CSVGWGGQGKITYEQYF.

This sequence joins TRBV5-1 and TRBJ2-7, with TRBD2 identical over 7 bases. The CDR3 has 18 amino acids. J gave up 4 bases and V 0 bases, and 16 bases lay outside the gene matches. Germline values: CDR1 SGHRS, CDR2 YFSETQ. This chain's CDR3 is CASSLVSRRGDSRYEQYF. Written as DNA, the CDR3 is TGCGCCAGCAGCTTGGTCTCGCGACGGGGGGACTCCCGGTACGAGCAGTACTTC.

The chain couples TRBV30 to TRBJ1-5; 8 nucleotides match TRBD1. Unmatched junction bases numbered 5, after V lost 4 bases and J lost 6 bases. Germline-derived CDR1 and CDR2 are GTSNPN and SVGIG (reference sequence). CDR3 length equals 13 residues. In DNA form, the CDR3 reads TGTGCCTGGACCCGGGACAGGCCTCAGCCCCAGCATTTT. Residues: CAWTRDRPQPQHF.

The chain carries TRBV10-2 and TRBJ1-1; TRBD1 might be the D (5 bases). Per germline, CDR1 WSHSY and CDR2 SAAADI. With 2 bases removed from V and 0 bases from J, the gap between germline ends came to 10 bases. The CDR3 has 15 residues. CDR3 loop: CASSEQGRLNTEAFF. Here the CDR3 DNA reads TGCGCCAGCAGTGAGCAGGGTAGGTTGAACACTGAAGCTTTCTTT.

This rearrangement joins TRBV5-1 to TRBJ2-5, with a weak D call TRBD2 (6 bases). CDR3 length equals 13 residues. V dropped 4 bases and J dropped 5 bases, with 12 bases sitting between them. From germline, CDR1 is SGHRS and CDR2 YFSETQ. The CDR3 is CASSREGLETQYF. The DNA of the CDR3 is TGCGCCAGCAGCCGCGAGGGACTCGAGACCCAGTACTTC.

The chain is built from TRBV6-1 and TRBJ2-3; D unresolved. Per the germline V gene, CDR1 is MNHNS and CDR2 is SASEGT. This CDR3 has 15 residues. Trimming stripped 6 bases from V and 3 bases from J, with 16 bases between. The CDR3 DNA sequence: TGTGCCAGCAGCGGACCCAAAATGGGGACAGATACGCAGTATTTT. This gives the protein CASSGPKMGTDTQYF.

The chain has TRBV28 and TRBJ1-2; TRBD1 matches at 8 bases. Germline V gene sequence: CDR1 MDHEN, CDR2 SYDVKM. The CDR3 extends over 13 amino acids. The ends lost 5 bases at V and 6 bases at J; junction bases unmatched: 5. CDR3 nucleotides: TGTGCCAGCAGTGGACAGGGAAGTGATGGCTACACCTTC. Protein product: CASSGQGSDGYTF.

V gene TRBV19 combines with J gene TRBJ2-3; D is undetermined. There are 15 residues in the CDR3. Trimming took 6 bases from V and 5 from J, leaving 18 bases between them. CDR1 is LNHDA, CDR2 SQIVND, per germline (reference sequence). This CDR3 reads CASSLTPPKEDTQYF. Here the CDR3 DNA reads TGTGCCAGTAGCCTGACACCGCCTAAGGAAGATACGCAGTATTTT.

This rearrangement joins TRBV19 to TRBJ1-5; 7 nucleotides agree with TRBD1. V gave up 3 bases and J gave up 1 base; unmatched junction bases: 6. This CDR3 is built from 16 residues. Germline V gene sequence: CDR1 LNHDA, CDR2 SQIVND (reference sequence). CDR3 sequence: CASSMGGQLSNQPQHF. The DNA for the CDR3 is TGTGCCAGTAGTATGGGGGGACAGCTAAGCAATCAGCCCCAGCATTTT.

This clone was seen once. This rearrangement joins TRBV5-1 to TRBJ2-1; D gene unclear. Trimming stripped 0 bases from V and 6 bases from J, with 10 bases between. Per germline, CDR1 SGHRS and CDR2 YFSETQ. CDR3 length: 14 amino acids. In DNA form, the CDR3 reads TGCGCCAGCAGCTTGGTAGTGAATGCCAATGAGCAGTTCTTC. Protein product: CASSLVVNANEQFF.

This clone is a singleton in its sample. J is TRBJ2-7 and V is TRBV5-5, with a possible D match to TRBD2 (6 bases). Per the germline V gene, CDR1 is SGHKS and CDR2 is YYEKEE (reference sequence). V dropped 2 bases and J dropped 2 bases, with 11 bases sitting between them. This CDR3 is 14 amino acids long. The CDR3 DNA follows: TGTGCCAGCAGCTTCCGGGACTCCGCCTACGAGCAGTACTTC. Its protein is CASSFRDSAYEQYF.

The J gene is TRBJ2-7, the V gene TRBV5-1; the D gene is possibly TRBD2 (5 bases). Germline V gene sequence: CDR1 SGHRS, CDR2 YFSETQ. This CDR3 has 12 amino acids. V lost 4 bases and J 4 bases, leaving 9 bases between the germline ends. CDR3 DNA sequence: TGCGCCAGCAGCGTAGGACTGTACGAGCAGTACTTC. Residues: CASSVGLYEQYF.

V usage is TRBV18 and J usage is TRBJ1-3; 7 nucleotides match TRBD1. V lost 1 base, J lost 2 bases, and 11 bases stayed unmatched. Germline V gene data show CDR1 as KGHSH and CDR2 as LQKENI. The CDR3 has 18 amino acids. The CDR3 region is CASSPQPGQSSAGNTIYF. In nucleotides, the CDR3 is TGTGCCAGCTCACCACAGCCGGGACAGTCATCCGCTGGAAACACCATATATTTT.

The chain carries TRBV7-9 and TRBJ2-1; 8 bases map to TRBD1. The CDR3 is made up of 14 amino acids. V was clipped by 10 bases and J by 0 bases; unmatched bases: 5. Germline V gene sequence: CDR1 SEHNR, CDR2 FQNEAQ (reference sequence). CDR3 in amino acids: CATRTGSSYNEQFF. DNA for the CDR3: TGTGCCACCCGGACAGGGAGCTCCTACAATGAGCAGTTCTTC.

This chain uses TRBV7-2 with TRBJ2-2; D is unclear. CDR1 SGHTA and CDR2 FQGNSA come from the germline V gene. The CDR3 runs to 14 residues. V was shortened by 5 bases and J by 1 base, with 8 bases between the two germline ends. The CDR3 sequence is CASSDRRNTGELFF. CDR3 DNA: TGTGCCAGCAGCGACCGACGGAACACCGGGGAGCTGTTTTTT. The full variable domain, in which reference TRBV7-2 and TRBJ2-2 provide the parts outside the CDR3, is GAGVSQSPSNKVTEKGKDVELRCDPISGHTALYWYRQSLGQGLEFLIYFQGNSAPDKSGLPSDRFSAERTGGSVSTLTIQRTQQEDSAVYLCASSDRRNTGELFFGEGSRLTVL.

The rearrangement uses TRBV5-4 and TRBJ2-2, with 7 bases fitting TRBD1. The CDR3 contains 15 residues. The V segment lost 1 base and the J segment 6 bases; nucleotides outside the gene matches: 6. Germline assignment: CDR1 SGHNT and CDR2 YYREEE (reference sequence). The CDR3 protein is CASSLPGQSPGELFF. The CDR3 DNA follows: TGTGCCAGCAGCTTGCCGGGACAGTCGCCCGGGGAGCTGTTTTTT.

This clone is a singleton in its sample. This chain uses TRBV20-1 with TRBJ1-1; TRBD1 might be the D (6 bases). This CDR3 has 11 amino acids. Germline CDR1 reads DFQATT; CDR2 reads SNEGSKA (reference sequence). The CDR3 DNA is TGCCCTCCCGGGGGGCAATTCGGAGCTTTCTTT. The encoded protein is CPPGGQFGAFF.

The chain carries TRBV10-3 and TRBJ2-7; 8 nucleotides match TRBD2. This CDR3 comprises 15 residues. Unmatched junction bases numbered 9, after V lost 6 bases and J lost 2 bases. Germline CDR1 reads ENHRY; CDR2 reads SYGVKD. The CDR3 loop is CAISSSAGVTYEQYF. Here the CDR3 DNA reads TGTGCCATCAGCAGTTCAGCGGGGGTTACCTACGAGCAGTACTTC.

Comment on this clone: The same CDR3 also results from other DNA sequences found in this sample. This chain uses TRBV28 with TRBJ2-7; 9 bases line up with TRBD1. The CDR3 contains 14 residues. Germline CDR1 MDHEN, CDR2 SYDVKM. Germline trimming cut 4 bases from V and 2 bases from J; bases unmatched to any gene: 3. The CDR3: CASSSGQGPYEQYF. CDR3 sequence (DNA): TGTGCCAGCAGTTCGGGACAGGGTCCCTACGAGCAGTACTTC.

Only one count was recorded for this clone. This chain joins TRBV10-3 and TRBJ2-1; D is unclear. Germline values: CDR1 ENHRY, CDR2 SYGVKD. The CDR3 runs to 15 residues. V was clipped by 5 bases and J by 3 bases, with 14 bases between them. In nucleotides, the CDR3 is TGTGCCATCAGTTCGACCAGAAATAACTACAATGAGCAGTTCTTC. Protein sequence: CAISSTRNNYNEQFF.

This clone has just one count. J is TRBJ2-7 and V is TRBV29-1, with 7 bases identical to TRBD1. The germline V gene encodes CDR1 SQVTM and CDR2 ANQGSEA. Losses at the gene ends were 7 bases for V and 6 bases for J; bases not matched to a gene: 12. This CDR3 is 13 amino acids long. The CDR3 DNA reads TGCAGCGCAGAAGAAACAGGGGATGGCGAGCAGTACTTC. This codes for CSAEETGDGEQYF.

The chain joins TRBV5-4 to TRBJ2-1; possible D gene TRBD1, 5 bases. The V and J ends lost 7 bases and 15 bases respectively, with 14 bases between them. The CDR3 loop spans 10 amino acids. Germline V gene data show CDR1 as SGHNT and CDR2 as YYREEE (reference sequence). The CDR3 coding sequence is TGTGCCAGCGGGGCTGGACCGTGGTTCTTC. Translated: CASGAGPWFF.

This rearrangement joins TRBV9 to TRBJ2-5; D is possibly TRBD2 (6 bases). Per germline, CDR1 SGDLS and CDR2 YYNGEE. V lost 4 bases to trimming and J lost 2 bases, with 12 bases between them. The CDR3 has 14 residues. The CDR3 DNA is TGTGCCAGCAGCCCGGCTAGCGTACAAGAGACCCAGTACTTC. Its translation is CASSPASVQETQYF. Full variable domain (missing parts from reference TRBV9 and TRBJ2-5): DSGVTQTPKHLITATGQRVTLRCSPRSGDLSVYWYQQSLDQGLQFLIQYYNGEERAKGNILERFSAQQFPDLHSELNLSSLELGDSALYFCASSPASVQETQYFGPGTRLLVL.

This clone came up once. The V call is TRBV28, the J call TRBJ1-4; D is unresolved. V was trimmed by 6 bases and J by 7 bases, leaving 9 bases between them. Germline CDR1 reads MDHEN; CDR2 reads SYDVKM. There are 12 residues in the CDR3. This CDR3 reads CASSPVGEKLFF. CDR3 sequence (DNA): TGTGCCAGCAGCCCCGTAGGTGAAAAACTGTTTTTT.

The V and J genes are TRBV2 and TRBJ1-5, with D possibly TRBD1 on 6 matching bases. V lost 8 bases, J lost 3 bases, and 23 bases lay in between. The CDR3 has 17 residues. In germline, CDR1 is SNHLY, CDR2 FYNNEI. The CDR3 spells CASEPSGVLMNNQPQHF. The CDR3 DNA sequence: TGTGCCAGCGAACCATCAGGGGTCCTTATGAACAATCAGCCCCAGCATTTT.